This TCR beta chain was found in a study of blood T cell repertoires in COVID-19. Study-level information: Acute and convalescent COVID-19 samples came from the United States, Italy and Spain.

TCRdb keeps only in-frame clones here, not all; method: immunoSEQ multiplex PCR. The sample records around 320,000 clones, around 92% being singletons. The V end was cut by 11 bases, the J end by 2 bases, with 19 bases between. The CDR3 is 15 amino acids. The germline V gene has CDR1 MNHEY and CDR2 SMNVEV (reference sequence). The sequenced sample was peripheral blood. This clonotype was obtained from a woman aged 25 to 39 with COVID-19, enrolled during active disease. J is TRBJ1-3 and V is TRBV27; TRBD1 might be the D (5 bases). Written as DNA, the CDR3 is TGTGCCTCTGCACCCACCCCCAGGGCTGGAAACACCATATATTTT. It codes for CASAPTPRAGNTIYF.